Listed here are 29 T cell receptor beta chains from one sample, sequenced in a study. MiXCR was run by TCRdb on the RT-PCR reads, yielding one entry per CDR3 protein. Seen here are approximately 720,000 distinct CDR3 sequences, over 12% observed once, and the top ten hold roughly 3.9%. The sequenced material came from memory CD4+ T cells from blood. These receptors originate from a female donor in good health, serving as a healthy control.

This clonotype was observed many times. This sequence joins TRBV6-1 and TRBJ2-5; TRBD2 matches at 7 bases. Germline values: CDR1 MNHNS, CDR2 SASEGT. This CDR3 is built from 14 residues. Germline trimming cut 2 bases from V and 5 bases from J; bases unmatched to any gene: 5. CDR3 bases: TGTGCCAGCAGTGAATCCCCAGCGGGGGAGACCCAGTACTTC. This translates into CASSESPAGETQYF.

The rearrangement links TRBV6-1 to TRBJ2-3; 12 bases map to TRBD2. The CDR3 covers 15 residues. V trimming: 6 bases; J trimming: 4 bases; junction bases outside the gene matches: 5. From germline, CDR1 is MNHNS and CDR2 SASEGT. The CDR3 region is CASRRTSGMADTQYF. The CDR3, as DNA: TGTGCCAGCAGGAGGACTAGCGGGATGGCAGATACGCAGTATTTT.

This clonotype has a handful of counts. The gene calls are TRBV9 and TRBJ1-1; 8 bases fit TRBD1. The length of the CDR3 is 15 residues. Germline V gives CDR1 SGDLS, CDR2 YYNGEE. Germline trimming cut 4 bases from V and 4 bases from J; bases unmatched to any gene: 9. The CDR3 DNA reads TGTGCCAGCAGCCAATATCCAGACAGGGGCACTGAAGCTTTCTTT. It translates to CASSQYPDRGTEAFF.

This clonotype was counted at least ten times. The chain employs TRBV9 and TRBJ2-1; D is ambiguous. The CDR3 totals 18 residues. CDR1 is SGDLS, CDR2 YYNGEE, per germline. The V and J ends lost 0 bases and 4 bases respectively, with 20 bases between them. CDR3 sequence: CASSVDSLGNPSYNEQFF. The CDR3 DNA reads TGTGCCAGCAGCGTAGATTCCCTTGGCAACCCTTCATACAATGAGCAGTTCTTC.

This chain links TRBV6-2 or TRBV6-3 with TRBJ2-1; 9 bases are a match to TRBD2. Germline V gives CDR1 MNHEY, CDR2 SVGEGT. V was pared by 7 bases and J by 7 bases, with 8 bases of the junction left unmatched. The CDR3 has 14 amino acids. The CDR3 here is CASNRAGGLNEQFF. The DNA for the CDR3 is TGTGCCAGCAACAGAGCGGGAGGTCTGAATGAGCAGTTCTTC.

This clonotype was counted ten times or more. This sequence joins TRBV7-2 and TRBJ2-3, with D perhaps matching TRBD1 or TRBD2 (7 bases each). CDR1 and CDR2 from the germline V gene are SGHTA and FQGNSA. The CDR3 runs to 16 residues. Between the trimmed V and J ends, which lost 8 bases and 3 bases, there was a span of 21 bases. CDR3 DNA: TGTGCCAGCCGACTCCAGGGGGGGGCGGCAACAGATACGCAGTATTTT. Amino acid sequence: CASRLQGGAATDTQYF.

The rearrangement uses TRBV20-1 and TRBJ1-1, with D possibly being TRBD1 (6 bases). The CDR3 is made up of 15 amino acids. Germline V gives CDR1 DFQATT, CDR2 SNEGSKA (reference sequence). V lost 5 bases and J 1 base, leaving 17 bases between the germline ends. DNA of the CDR3: TGCAGTGCTTCACAGGGTTTCGTAGGGAACACTGAAGCTTTCTTT. This translates into CSASQGFVGNTEAFF.

Ten or more counts support this clonotype. This sequence joins TRBV11-2 and TRBJ2-1; weak D call: TRBD2 (6 bases). V dropped 3 bases and J dropped 2 bases, with 11 bases sitting between them. The V gene's germline CDR1 is SGHAT and CDR2 FQNNGV. The length of the CDR3 is 15 residues. The CDR3: CASSLLAVTYNEQFF. CDR3 sequence (DNA): TGTGCCAGCAGCTTGTTAGCGGTAACCTACAATGAGCAGTTCTTC.

V gene TRBV6-5 combines with J gene TRBJ1-4; TRBD1 might be the D (5 bases). Germline CDR1 and CDR2: MNHEY and SVGAGI. The length of the CDR3 is 15 residues. V was pared by 2 bases and J by 10 bases, with 17 bases between. The CDR3 DNA sequence: TGTGCCAGCAGTTACAATTTTGGGGCAGGTGGAAAACTGTTTTTT. Residues: CASSYNFGAGGKLFF.

Ten or more counts support this clonotype. The chain recombines TRBV3-1 with TRBJ1-1, with 11 bases that match TRBD1. CDR1 and CDR2 from the germline V gene are LGHDT and YNNKEL (reference sequence). V gave up 4 bases and J gave up 6 bases; unmatched junction bases: 4. This CDR3 contains 14 residues. Here the CDR3 DNA reads TGTGCCAGCAGCCTCACGGGACAGGGGGCTGAAGCTTTCTTT. The encoded protein is CASSLTGQGAEAFF.

In its sample, this clonotype was seen many times. The V call is TRBV5-5, the J call TRBJ1-2, with D unclear. Germline-derived CDR1 and CDR2 are SGHKS and YYEKEE (reference sequence). Trimming removed 4 bases at V and 4 bases at J, with 20 bases between. This CDR3 comprises 16 residues. CDR3 sequence reads: CASSLVISPGFYGYTF. DNA of the CDR3: TGTGCCAGCAGCCTAGTGATTTCGCCGGGCTTCTATGGCTACACCTTC.

This sequence joins TRBV7-8 and TRBJ2-7, with 7 nucleotides matching TRBD2. V shed 5 bases, J shed 5 bases, and the junction held 15 bases outside the gene matches. The CDR3 consists of 16 residues. CDR1 and CDR2 (germline): SGHVS, FQNEAQ. The CDR3: CASSTSFRLGGDEQYF. CDR3 nucleotides: TGTGCCAGCAGCACAAGCTTCCGGCTTGGGGGGGACGAGCAGTACTTC.

The chain uses TRBV11-2 and TRBJ2-1; 7 nucleotides line up with TRBD2. The V gene end was trimmed by 3 bases and the J gene end by 5 bases; junction bases not matched to a gene: 10. The germline V gene encodes CDR1 SGHAT and CDR2 FQNNGV. The CDR3 contains 16 residues. CDR3 in amino acids: CASSFIQASGNNEQFF. The CDR3 DNA is TGTGCCAGCAGCTTTATCCAGGCTAGCGGAAACAATGAGCAGTTCTTC.

Many counts were recorded for this clonotype. A much larger clone is a single base away; this may be a read error. The chain uses TRBV6-5 and TRBJ2-7; unclear D gene. The CDR3 covers 10 residues. The germline gives CDR1 MNHEY, CDR2 SVGAGI. Trimming shortened V by 4 bases and J by 3 bases, and 1 base separated the two germline ends. In nucleotides, the CDR3 is TGTGCCAGCAGTTTCTACGAGCAGTACTTC. It specifies CASSFYEQYF.

This clonotype was picked up a small number of times. This CDR3 reads CAISGDDSANQPQHF. CDR3 coding DNA: TGTGCCATCAGTGGGGACGACAGTGCTAATCAGCCCCAGCATTTT. The V and J genes are TRBV10-3 and TRBJ1-5, with D possibly TRBD1 on 5 matching bases. V shed 4 bases and J shed 4 bases, with 14 bases lying between them. The CDR3 sequence is 15 residues long. From germline, CDR1 is ENHRY and CDR2 SYGVKD.

This chain links TRBV20-1 with TRBJ1-5; a weak D match, TRBD1 (5 bases). The V end was cut by 5 bases, the J end by 2 bases, with 13 bases between. This CDR3 is 14 amino acids long. Germline assignment: CDR1 DFQATT and CDR2 SNEGSKA (reference sequence). This CDR3 is CSAGTTVGNQPQHF. The CDR3 bases are TGCAGTGCTGGGACTACAGTGGGCAATCAGCCCCAGCATTTT.

This clonotype was counted between two and nine times. The chain links TRBV10-3 to TRBJ2-5, with unresolved D. Germline CDR1 reads ENHRY; CDR2 reads SYGVKD. V was clipped by 3 bases and J by 4 bases, with 15 bases between them. CDR3 length equals 15 residues. This CDR3 is CAISDPLGRRETQYF. In DNA, the CDR3 is TGTGCCATCAGTGACCCGCTTGGGCGGCGAGAGACCCAGTACTTC.

This clonotype was detected ten times or more. The V call is TRBV20-1, the J call TRBJ2-7; 15 bases line up with TRBD2. The ends lost 6 bases at V and 0 bases at J; junction bases unmatched: 12. Germline V gene sequence: CDR1 DFQATT, CDR2 SNEGSKA (reference sequence). This CDR3 has 18 residues. The CDR3 sequence: CSAGGRGLAGGSSYEQYF. The CDR3 DNA reads as TGCAGTGCGGGGGGTCGTGGACTAGCGGGAGGGAGCTCCTACGAGCAGTACTTC.

The chain couples TRBV20-1 to TRBJ1-1; perhaps TRBD1 as D (5 bases). V lost 5 bases to trimming and J lost 6 bases, with 16 bases between them. Germline V gene lookup returns CDR1 DFQATT and CDR2 SNEGSKA (reference sequence). The CDR3 covers 13 residues. The CDR3 DNA reads TGCAGTGCTTTGACAGATCTAGCGCCTGAAGCTTTCTTT. Its protein product is CSALTDLAPEAFF.

This chain links TRBV4-3 with TRBJ1-1; D unresolved. Germline CDR1 is LGHNA and CDR2 is YSLEER. Trimming left V 0 bases short and J 5 bases short, with 7 bases between. CDR3 length equals 13 residues. As DNA, the CDR3 is TGCGCCAGCAGCCAAGAGGACGGTACTGAAGCTTTCTTT. It specifies CASSQEDGTEAFF.

The chain has TRBV6-5 and TRBJ2-2; D gene uncertain. This CDR3 region has 14 residues. Germline CDR1 MNHEY, CDR2 SVGAGI. Trimming took 6 bases from V and 2 from J, leaving 10 bases between them. CDR3 amino acids: CASRIQQNTGELFF. Here the CDR3 DNA reads TGTGCCAGCAGGATACAGCAAAACACCGGGGAGCTGTTTTTT.

This clonotype was seen repeatedly, ten times or more. This chain joins TRBV6-2 or TRBV6-3 and TRBJ1-1; the D is unclear. Trimming removed 4 bases at V and 1 base at J, with 10 bases between. The germline V gene encodes CDR1 MNHEY and CDR2 SVGEGT. The length of the CDR3 is 14 residues. CDR3 sequence: CASSSYHGNTEAFF. For the CDR3, the DNA is TGTGCCAGCAGTTCCTACCACGGGAACACTGAAGCTTTCTTT.

On this clonotype itself: It may be a read error: a sequence one base away is much more abundant. The rearrangement joins TRBV6-5 to TRBJ1-1; possibly TRBD1 for D (6 bases). Germline CDR1 and CDR2: MNHEY and SVGAGI. The CDR3 length is 15 residues. DNA for the CDR3: TGTGCCAACAGTCCACAGGGCTTAATGAACACTGAAGCTTTCTTT. It specifies CANSPQGLMNTEAFF.

The V call is TRBV5-6, the J call TRBJ2-1, with 12 bases aligning to TRBD2. In germline, CDR1 is SGHDT, CDR2 YYEEEE. The CDR3 has 16 residues. Trimming cost V 4 bases and J 0 bases; bases outside gene matches: 2. In DNA, the CDR3 is TGTGCCAGCAGCAGGGGACTAGCGGGCTCCTACAATGAGCAGTTCTTC. This translates into CASSRGLAGSYNEQFF.

The chain carries TRBV5-5 and TRBJ2-7, with 7 positions matching TRBD2. Germline CDR1 reads SGHKS; CDR2 reads YYEKEE (reference sequence). This CDR3 region has 16 residues. After removal of 0 bases from V and 4 bases from J, the junction contained 10 bases not matched to a gene. The DNA of the CDR3 is TGTGCCAGCAGCTTGGCTCCTGGAGCGGGAATATACGAGCAGTACTTC. Residues: CASSLAPGAGIYEQYF.

This clonotype was seen only a few times. The V and J genes are TRBV28 and TRBJ2-2; tentative D call: TRBD1 (6 bases). V lost 7 bases and J lost 4, with 13 bases in between. Germline-derived CDR1 and CDR2 are MDHEN and SYDVKM. CDR3 length: 14 amino acids. In nucleotides, the CDR3 is TGTGCCAGCATCCTACAGGGAATCACCGGGGAGCTGTTTTTT. Amino acid sequence: CASILQGITGELFF.

The chain has TRBV5-6 and TRBJ2-5; D remains unclear. V dropped 1 base and J dropped 5 bases, with 9 bases sitting between them. CDR1 and CDR2 from the germline V gene are SGHDT and YYEEEE. The CDR3 has 13 residues. CDR3 protein: CASSLYEAETQYF. CDR3 sequence (DNA): TGTGCCAGCAGCTTGTACGAAGCGGAGACCCAGTACTTC.

The CDR3 sequence is CASSFRAMNTEAFF. DNA for the CDR3: TGTGCCAGCAGTTTCAGGGCCATGAACACTGAAGCTTTCTTT. The J gene is TRBJ1-1, the V gene TRBV27, with D possibly being TRBD1 (5 bases). Germline values: CDR1 MNHEY, CDR2 SMNVEV (reference sequence). V was clipped by 3 bases and J by 0 bases, with 8 bases between them. The CDR3 contains 14 residues.

The V gene is TRBV6-6, the J gene TRBJ2-5, with TRBD2 matching 13 bases. J was trimmed by 1 base and V by 3 bases; bases with no gene match: 5. This CDR3 is 17 amino acids long. Germline V lookup: CDR1 MNHNY, CDR2 SVGAGI (reference sequence). The CDR3 reads CASSYGTSGMSQETQYF. The CDR3 region has the DNA TGTGCCAGCAGTTATGGGACTAGCGGGATGAGCCAAGAGACCCAGTACTTC.